Following are 18 T cell receptor beta chains from one sample sequenced in a study of blood T cell repertoires in COVID-19. The protocol was immunoSEQ multiplex PCR, while the TCRdb copy is restricted to in-frame clones and leaves out a portion. The table shows some 260,000 clones, with 70% to 85% occurring only once. The sequencing sample was made of peripheral blood. The receptors stem from a man older than 75 with acute or convalescent COVID-19.

A remark on this clone: Different DNA sequences within this sample yield the same CDR3. The chain is built from TRBV19 and TRBJ1-4; the D is unclear. The CDR3 has 14 residues. Deletions cut 3 bases from V and 8 bases from J, with 13 bases between. CDR1 is LNHDA and CDR2 is SQIVND in the germline V gene (reference sequence). The DNA of the CDR3 is TGTGCCAGTAGTATCCGGGGAGGCGGGGAAAAACTGTTTTTT. Its translation: CASSIRGGGEKLFF.

V is TRBV7-2 and J is TRBJ2-1; 8 bases map to TRBD2. From germline, CDR1 is SGHTA and CDR2 FQGNSA. J gave up 6 bases and V 6 bases, and 10 bases lay outside the gene matches. This CDR3 has 15 residues. The DNA of the CDR3 is TGTGCCAGCAGTTCGGGAGGGGGGGCCCGCAATGAGCAGTTCTTC. Residues: CASSSGGGARNEQFF.

This chain uses TRBV7-9 with TRBJ2-3; tentative D call: TRBD2 (6 bases). The CDR3 consists of 15 residues. The germline gives CDR1 SEHNR, CDR2 FQNEAQ (reference sequence). Trimming took off 6 bases at V and 0 bases at J, with 13 bases between the two ends. DNA for the CDR3: TGTGCCAGCAGTTATGGGGGGAGGAGCACAGATACGCAGTATTTT. Translation: CASSYGGRSTDTQYF.

This clone was seen only a few times. Other DNA sequences in the sample encode the same CDR3. The V call is TRBV6-6, the J call TRBJ1-5, with TRBD1 matching 8 bases. The germline gives CDR1 MNHNY, CDR2 SVGAGI (reference sequence). V was clipped by 2 bases and J by 4 bases; unmatched bases: 4. There are 15 residues in the CDR3. In nucleotides, the CDR3 is TGTGCCAGCAGTTACGGACAGGGTGGGAATCAGCCCCAGCATTTT. It encodes CASSYGQGGNQPQHF.

J is TRBJ2-7 and V is TRBV18; D not certain. From germline, CDR1 is KGHSH and CDR2 LQKENI. Trimming stripped 3 bases from V and 2 bases from J, with 11 bases between. The CDR3 extends over 14 amino acids. The CDR3 sequence is CASSPVPEPYEQYF. In DNA form, the CDR3 reads TGTGCCAGCTCACCCGTTCCAGAACCCTACGAGCAGTACTTC.

Only one count was recorded for this clone. The rearrangement joins TRBV18 to TRBJ2-1; possibly TRBD1 for D (6 bases). The CDR3 has 14 amino acids. Trimming took 3 bases from V and 4 from J, leaving 10 bases between them. Per the germline V gene, CDR1 is KGHSH and CDR2 is LQKENI. DNA of the CDR3: TGTGCCAGCTCACCGAGGACAGTTTACAATGAGCAGTTCTTC. This sequence encodes CASSPRTVYNEQFF.

The V gene is TRBV10-3, the J gene TRBJ1-1, with TRBD1 identical over 8 bases. V dropped 4 bases and J dropped 1; count of bases not matched to a gene: 2. CDR1 is ENHRY and CDR2 is SYGVKD in the germline V gene. The CDR3 extends over 14 amino acids. Here the CDR3 reads CAISGDRGNTEAFF. As DNA, the CDR3 is TGTGCCATCAGTGGAGACAGGGGGAACACTGAAGCTTTCTTT.

This clone was counted between two and nine times. J is TRBJ2-4 and V is TRBV7-6; 12 bases are a match to TRBD2. There are 17 residues in the CDR3. J was trimmed by 3 bases and V by 5 bases; bases with no gene match: 8. Germline V gene data show CDR1 as SGHVS and CDR2 as FNYEAQ. CDR3 sequence: CASSPRLAGAVKNIQYF. CDR3 DNA: TGTGCCAGCAGCCCTAGACTAGCGGGAGCCGTCAAAAACATTCAGTACTTC.

The CDR3 bases are TGTGCCAGCAGCCGGTTACAGCTCCGGTCGGGAAAGCAGTACTTC. As protein: CASSRLQLRSGKQYF. The V gene is TRBV14, the J gene TRBJ2-7; D possibly corresponds to TRBD2 (5 bases). The CDR3 has 15 amino acids. V was trimmed by 4 bases and J by 8 bases, leaving 21 bases between them. In germline, CDR1 is SGHDN, CDR2 FVKESK.

The chain employs TRBV24-1 and TRBJ2-1; weak D call: TRBD2 (5 bases). Looked up from germline, CDR1 is KGHDR and CDR2 is SFDVKD. V was pared by 5 bases and J by 5 bases, with 15 bases between. This CDR3 has 15 amino acids. The CDR3, as DNA: TGTGCCACCAGTGGGGTGGGAGAAGTGAACAATGAGCAGTTCTTC. Encoded protein: CATSGVGEVNNEQFF.

CDR3 in DNA: TGTGCCAGCAGCTTGGGACAGGCTAACTATGGCTACACCTTC. Amino acids: CASSLGQANYGYTF. This chain uses TRBV11-2 with TRBJ1-2; 8 bases map to TRBD1. The CDR3 runs to 14 residues. Germline lookup yields CDR1 SGHAT and CDR2 FQNNGV. J gave up 0 bases and V 3 bases, and 0 bases lay outside the gene matches.

This chain uses TRBV20-1 with TRBJ2-7, with a possible D match to TRBD1 (5 bases). V gave up 3 bases and J gave up 1 base, with 13 bases separating them. CDR1 DFQATT and CDR2 SNEGSKA come from the germline V gene (reference sequence). CDR3 length: 14 amino acids. CDR3 in DNA: TGCAGTGCTAGTTTAGCCCAGGGATCCTACGAGCAGTACTTC. Its protein product is CSASLAQGSYEQYF.

CDR3 nucleotides: TGTGCCAGCTCACCCGGGACAGGGGATGTAGATACGCAGTATTTT. Its translation: CASSPGTGDVDTQYF. The chain uses TRBV18 and TRBJ2-3, with 10 bases identical to TRBD1. This CDR3 contains 15 residues. Germline V lookup: CDR1 KGHSH, CDR2 LQKENI. J gave up 5 bases and V 3 bases, and 5 bases lay outside the gene matches. The variable domain in full, completed from reference TRBV18 and TRBJ2-3, reads NAGVMQNPRHLVRRRGQEARLRCSPMKGHSHVYWYRQLPEEGLKFMVYLQKENIIDESGMPKERFSAEFPKEGPSILRIQQVVRGDSAAYFCASSPGTGDVDTQYFGPGTRLTVL.

This chain joins TRBV7-9 and TRBJ1-5, with TRBD1 matching 7 bases. The ends lost 4 bases at V and 1 base at J; junction bases unmatched: 4. Germline lookup yields CDR1 SEHNR and CDR2 FQNEAQ (reference sequence). The CDR3 contains 15 residues. This chain's CDR3 is CASSSWTGSNQPQHF. As DNA, the CDR3 is TGTGCCAGCAGCTCCTGGACAGGAAGCAATCAGCCCCAGCATTTT.

CDR3: CASGLGRSNQPQHF. The CDR3 DNA reads as TGTGCTAGTGGTTTGGGGAGGTCTAATCAGCCCCAGCATTTT. J is TRBJ1-5 and V is TRBV12-5; D unclear. CDR3 size: 14 residues. Germline V gene data show CDR1 as LGHNT and CDR2 as FRNRAP. The V and J ends lost 1 base and 4 bases respectively, with 8 bases between them.

The chain is built from TRBV7-9 and TRBJ2-7; D not certain. In germline, CDR1 is SEHNR, CDR2 FQNEAQ (reference sequence). Trimming removed 0 bases at V and 0 bases at J, with 9 bases between. The CDR3 length is 15 residues. CDR3 residues: CASSLALLASYEQYF. CDR3 in DNA: TGTGCCAGCAGCTTAGCCCTCTTAGCCTCCTACGAGCAGTACTTC.

This clone was counted a few times. The rearrangement uses TRBV5-1 and TRBJ2-5; D is possibly TRBD1 (5 bases). Per the germline V gene, CDR1 is SGHRS and CDR2 is YFSETQ. The CDR3 consists of 13 residues. Trimming pared 4 bases from V and 4 bases from J, leaving 11 bases between. CDR3 nucleotide sequence: TGCGCCAGCAGCGCGATGGGGCGAGAGACCCAGTACTTC. It translates to CASSAMGRETQYF.

This clone was detected only once. The chain's CDR3 is CASSPARPGQRLEEQYF. The DNA for the CDR3 is TGTGCCAGCTCACCTGCTCGTCCGGGACAGAGGTTAGAAGAGCAGTACTTC. This chain uses TRBV18 with TRBJ2-7; 7 nucleotides align to TRBD1. The CDR3 sequence is 17 residues long. After removal of 3 bases from V and 7 bases from J, the junction contained 18 bases not matched to a gene. In germline, CDR1 is KGHSH, CDR2 LQKENI.